This is a list of T cell receptor beta chains from one sample in a study of cytomegalovirus exposure and HLA in healthy donors. Libraries were prepared by immunoSEQ multiplex PCR; TCRdb keeps only in-frame clonotypes and omits some of them. Found here are around 180,000 clones, 75% to 85% of them singletons; the top ten hold more than 5.5%. The sequenced sample consisted of PBMCs. All receptors derive from a man aged 25-45 years in good health and CMV-seropositive. CDR3s include the opening cysteine and the closing phenylalanine or tryptophan. A D gene is named only where the DNA matches it firmly. Not every row has a clone size; where given, it reads once, few, many or a size class.

CDR3aa: CASSSSTGGYEQYF
CDR3nt: TGTGCCAGCAGCTCGTCGACAGGGGGCTACGAGCAGTACTTC
d_gene: TRBD1
abundance: once
j_gene: TRBJ2-7
v_gene: TRBV7-2

CDR3aa: CATSKDTGAHQPQHF
CDR3nt: TGTGCCACCAGCAAAGATACAGGGGCACATCAGCCCCAGCATTTT
d_gene: TRBD1
abundance: -
j_gene: TRBJ1-5
v_gene: TRBV15

CDR3aa: CASSTLAGGKNTGELFF
CDR3nt: TGTGCCAGCAGCACACTAGCGGGGGGGAAGAACACCGGGGAGCTGTTTTTT
d_gene: TRBD2
abundance: -
j_gene: TRBJ2-2
v_gene: TRBV11-3

CDR3aa: CASRTGGSLGSEAFF
CDR3nt: TGTGCCAGCCGGACAGGGGGCTCACTCGGTTCTGAAGCTTTCTTT
d_gene: TRBD1
abundance: -
j_gene: TRBJ1-1
v_gene: TRBV11-2

CDR3aa: CAWSLGGGQETQYF
CDR3nt: TGTGCCTGGAGTTTAGGGGGGGGGCAAGAGACCCAGTACTTC
d_gene: -
abundance: -
j_gene: TRBJ2-5
v_gene: TRBV30

CDR3aa: CASIGAGGGKTNEKLFF
CDR3nt: TGTGCCAGCATTGGGGCAGGGGGCGGTAAGACTAATGAAAAACTGTTTTTT
d_gene: TRBD1
abundance: -
j_gene: TRBJ1-4
v_gene: TRBV2

CDR3aa: CASSFGTGSYEQYF
CDR3nt: TGTGCCAGCAGCTTCGGGACAGGATCCTACGAGCAGTACTTC
d_gene: TRBD1
abundance: -
j_gene: TRBJ2-7
v_gene: TRBV11-3

CDR3aa: CASRPLSWETQYF
CDR3nt: TGTGCCAGCAGACCCCTTAGCTGGGAGACCCAGTACTTC
d_gene: -
abundance: -
j_gene: TRBJ2-5
v_gene: TRBV28

CDR3aa: CASSALGWGERETQYF
CDR3nt: TGTGCCAGCAGCGCCCTCGGATGGGGGGAGAGAGAGACCCAGTACTTC
d_gene: -
abundance: -
j_gene: TRBJ2-5
v_gene: TRBV5-4

CDR3aa: CASSAGQGAFGYTF
CDR3nt: TGTGCCAGCAGCGCTGGACAGGGGGCCTTTGGCTACACCTTC
d_gene: TRBD1
abundance: -
j_gene: TRBJ1-2
v_gene: TRBV9

CDR3aa: CSVEELGTRKAFGQFF
CDR3nt: TGCAGCGTTGAAGAGCTAGGGACTAGAAAGGCTTTTGGGCAGTTCTTC
d_gene: TRBD2
abundance: few
j_gene: TRBJ2-1
v_gene: TRBV29-1

CDR3aa: CASIPAVSGNTIYF
CDR3nt: TGTGCCAGCATACCCGCAGTCTCTGGAAACACCATATATTTT
d_gene: -
abundance: few
j_gene: TRBJ1-3
v_gene: TRBV28

CDR3aa: CASRGNSGAGTDTQYF
CDR3nt: TGTGCCAGCAGGGGAAACAGCGGGGCTGGCACAGATACGCAGTATTTT
d_gene: TRBD2
abundance: -
j_gene: TRBJ2-3
v_gene: TRBV2

CDR3aa: CASSSTSGGLKTQYF
CDR3nt: TGTGCCAGCAGTTCGACTAGCGGGGGATTAAAGACCCAGTACTTC
d_gene: TRBD2
abundance: -
j_gene: TRBJ2-5
v_gene: TRBV27

CDR3aa: CASSLTSGRGLEGYTF
CDR3nt: TGTGCCAGCAGCTTAACATCGGGAAGGGGACTTGAGGGCTACACCTTC
d_gene: -
abundance: -
j_gene: TRBJ1-2
v_gene: TRBV28

CDR3aa: CSSSPPRGSGGTEAFF
CDR3nt: TGTTCCAGCAGCCCCCCCCGGGGCTCGGGGGGCACTGAAGCTTTCTTT
d_gene: -
abundance: -
j_gene: TRBJ1-1
v_gene: TRBV7-9

CDR3aa: CASSLGGGNLETQYF
CDR3nt: TGTGCCAGCAGCTTAGGGGGCGGGAATCTGGAGACCCAGTACTTC
d_gene: -
abundance: -
j_gene: TRBJ2-5
v_gene: TRBV7-2

CDR3aa: CASSQDGAGRNQPQHF
CDR3nt: TGCGCCAGCAGCCAAGATGGGGCAGGGAGGAATCAGCCCCAGCATTTT
d_gene: -
abundance: -
j_gene: TRBJ1-5
v_gene: TRBV4-1

CDR3aa: CASSFRQGTEAFF
CDR3nt: TGTGCCAGCAGTTTTAGACAGGGCACTGAAGCTTTCTTT
d_gene: TRBD1
abundance: -
j_gene: TRBJ1-1
v_gene: TRBV27

CDR3aa: CASSPVDRGNTEAFF
CDR3nt: TGTGCCAGCAGTCCCGTGGACAGGGGGAACACTGAAGCTTTCTTT
d_gene: TRBD1
abundance: once
j_gene: TRBJ1-1
v_gene: TRBV28

CDR3aa: CASSESSGGAVTQYF
CDR3nt: TGTGCCAGCAGTGAATCTAGCGGGGGGGCAGTGACCCAGTACTTC
d_gene: TRBD2
abundance: -
j_gene: TRBJ2-5
v_gene: TRBV6-1

CDR3aa: CASSQDLKVFLASSYEQYF
CDR3nt: TGCGCCAGCAGCCAAGATCTTAAGGTTTTCCTAGCGAGCTCCTACGAGCAGTACTTC
d_gene: -
abundance: -
j_gene: TRBJ2-7
v_gene: TRBV4-1

CDR3aa: CASSSQGESSYEQYF
CDR3nt: TGTGCCAGCAGTTCCCAGGGTGAAAGTTCCTACGAGCAGTACTTC
d_gene: -
abundance: -
j_gene: TRBJ2-7
v_gene: TRBV28

CDR3aa: CASSGDTPRVTEAFF
CDR3nt: TGTGCCAGCAGTGGGGACACACCCCGGGTCACTGAAGCTTTCTTT
d_gene: -
abundance: -
j_gene: TRBJ1-1
v_gene: TRBV2

CDR3aa: CASSVQYYSGGSPPCEQYF
CDR3nt: TGTGCCAGCAGTGTGCAATATTATTCAGGGGGCTCGCCGCCTTGCGAGCAGTACTTC
d_gene: TRBD1
abundance: -
j_gene: TRBJ2-7
v_gene: TRBV6-4

CDR3aa: CASSLGQGSSYEQYF
CDR3nt: TGTGCCAGCAGCTTAGGGCAGGGGTCTTCCTACGAGCAGTACTTC
d_gene: -
abundance: few
j_gene: TRBJ2-7
v_gene: TRBV7-9

CDR3aa: CASSADISFSYEQYF
CDR3nt: TGTGCCAGCAGCGCGGATATAAGTTTCTCCTACGAGCAGTACTTC
d_gene: -
abundance: few
j_gene: TRBJ2-7
v_gene: TRBV7-9

CDR3aa: CASSPLTGGYGYTF
CDR3nt: TGTGCCAGCAGTCCTCTGACAGGAGGCTATGGCTACACCTTC
d_gene: -
abundance: -
j_gene: TRBJ1-2
v_gene: TRBV6-5

CDR3aa: CSVSDRGLDNEQFF
CDR3nt: TGCAGCGTTTCCGACAGGGGTCTTGACAATGAGCAGTTCTTC
d_gene: TRBD1
abundance: few
j_gene: TRBJ2-1
v_gene: TRBV29-1

CDR3aa: CASSATGGPYEQYF
CDR3nt: TGTGCCAGCAGCGCTACAGGGGGCCCCTACGAGCAGTACTTC
d_gene: TRBD1
abundance: -
j_gene: TRBJ2-7
v_gene: TRBV9

CDR3aa: CASSKDTGTSGAEQFF
CDR3nt: TGTGCCAGCAGCAAAGACACCGGGACTAGCGGGGCCGAGCAGTTCTTC
d_gene: TRBD2
abundance: once
j_gene: TRBJ2-1
v_gene: TRBV9

CDR3aa: CASSLTGGRSQPQHF
CDR3nt: TGTGCCAGCAGCTTGACAGGGGGACGGAGTCAGCCCCAGCATTTT
d_gene: TRBD1
abundance: -
j_gene: TRBJ1-5
v_gene: TRBV7-2

CDR3aa: CASSDGPGTGDNEQFF
CDR3nt: TGTGCCAGCAGTGACGGCCCCGGGACAGGAGACAATGAGCAGTTCTTC
d_gene: TRBD1
abundance: -
j_gene: TRBJ2-1
v_gene: TRBV6-4

CDR3aa: CASSLLQGYTF
CDR3nt: TGTGCCAGCAGCTTATTACAGGGCTACACCTTC
d_gene: -
abundance: -
j_gene: TRBJ1-2
v_gene: TRBV7-9

CDR3aa: CASSLRGGNTIYF
CDR3nt: TGTGCCAGCAGTTTGCGAGGGGGAAACACCATATATTTT
d_gene: -
abundance: few
j_gene: TRBJ1-3
v_gene: TRBV27

CDR3aa: CASSMGLAVQETQYF
CDR3nt: TGTGCCAGTAGTATGGGACTAGCGGTACAAGAGACCCAGTACTTC
d_gene: TRBD2
abundance: -
j_gene: TRBJ2-5
v_gene: TRBV19

CDR3aa: CASSPTPSYTEAFF
CDR3nt: TGTGCCAGCAGCCCAACACCGTCTTACACTGAAGCTTTCTTT
d_gene: -
abundance: -
j_gene: TRBJ1-1
v_gene: TRBV7-2